Listed below are T cell receptor beta chains from one sample, sequenced in a study of OX40 agonist ivuxolimab in advanced cancers. Only in-frame clones appear in the TCRdb table, and some are missing; sequencing was by immunoSEQ multiplex PCR. The sample holds some 72,000 clones, almost 95% seen once. Source: CD4+ or CD8+ T cells sorted from blood, taken in a trial of the OX40 agonist ivuxolimab. The receptor source for this set is an adult with an advanced solid tumor such as melanoma, head and neck, liver or kidney cancer. CDR3s include the opening cysteine and the closing phenylalanine or tryptophan. The D gene is left open where the match is weak. Clone size is shown for a subset of rows, as once, few, many or a class of expanded clone.

-	TRBV5-6	-	TRBJ1-2	CASTRTVTPGGYTF	TGTGCCAGCACCCGCACAGTGACGCCTGGGGGCTACACCTTC
TRBD2	TRBV5-1	once	TRBJ2-1	CASSLKGGLAGEGSYNEQFF	TGCGCCAGCAGCTTGAAAGGTGGCCTAGCGGGAGAAGGGTCCTACAATGAGCAGTTCTTC
-	TRBV7-8	once	TRBJ1-1	CASSLRVAGRDEAFF	TGTGCCAGCAGCTTAAGGGTGGCCGGTAGGGATGAAGCTTTCTTT
TRBD1	TRBV5-1	-	TRBJ2-5	CASSPGTGFETQYF	TGCGCCAGCAGCCCCGGGACAGGGTTCGAGACCCAGTACTTC
-	TRBV11-2	-	TRBJ2-3	CASSSLREPDTQYF	TGTGCCAGCAGCTCGTTACGGGAGCCAGATACGCAGTATTTT
-	TRBV9	-	TRBJ2-7	CASSVAPGSSYEQYF	TGTGCCAGCAGCGTAGCCCCAGGGAGCTCCTACGAGCAGTACTTC
-	TRBV21-1	-	TRBJ2-7	CASSRDIRYEQYF	TGTGCCAGCAGCAGGGACATCCGTTACGAGCAGTACTTC
-	TRBV10-2	-	TRBJ1-3	CASSSGTSGNTIYF	TGCGCCAGCAGTTCAGGCACCTCTGGAAACACCATATATTTT
-	TRBV27	-	TRBJ1-1	CASSESLRTEAFF	TGTGCCAGCAGTGAATCCCTTAGGACTGAAGCTTTCTTT
-	TRBV6-1	-	TRBJ1-3	CASSEGSSGNTIYF	TGTGCCAGCAGTGAGGGCAGCTCTGGAAACACCATATATTTT
-	TRBV19	-	TRBJ2-2	CASTERNTGELFF	TGTGCCAGTACCGAGCGGAACACCGGGGAGCTGTTTTTT
-	TRBV29-1	-	TRBJ2-7	CSVAGTDNTYEQYF	TGCAGCGTAGCCGGGACGGACAACACCTACGAGCAGTACTTC
-	TRBV5-4	-	TRBJ1-1	CASSTGTTRRVKF	TGTGCCAGCAGCACGGGGACTACCCGGCGGGTGAAATTT
-	TRBV19	-	TRBJ1-1	CASRVGGPNTEAFF	TGTGCCAGTAGGGTAGGTGGTCCGAACACTGAAGCTTTCTTT
-	TRBV5-5	-	TRBJ1-6	CASTPTSSYNSPLHF	TGTGCCAGCACCCCCACGAGCTCCTATAATTCACCCCTCCACTTT